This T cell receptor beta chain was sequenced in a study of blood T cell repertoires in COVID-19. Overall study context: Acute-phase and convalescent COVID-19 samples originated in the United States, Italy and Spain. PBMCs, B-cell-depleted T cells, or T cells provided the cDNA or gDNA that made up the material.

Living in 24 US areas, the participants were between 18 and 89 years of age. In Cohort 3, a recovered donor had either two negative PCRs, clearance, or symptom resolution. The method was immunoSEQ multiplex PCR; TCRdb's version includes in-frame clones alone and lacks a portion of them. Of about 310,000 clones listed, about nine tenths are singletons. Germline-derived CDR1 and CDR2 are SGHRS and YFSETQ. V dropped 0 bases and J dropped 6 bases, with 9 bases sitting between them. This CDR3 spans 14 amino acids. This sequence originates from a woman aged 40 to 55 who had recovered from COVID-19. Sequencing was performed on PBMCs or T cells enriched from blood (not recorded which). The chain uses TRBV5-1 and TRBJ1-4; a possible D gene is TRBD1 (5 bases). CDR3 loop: CASSLGQGYEKLFF. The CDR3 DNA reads TGCGCCAGCAGCTTGGGGCAGGGTTATGAAAAACTGTTTTTT.